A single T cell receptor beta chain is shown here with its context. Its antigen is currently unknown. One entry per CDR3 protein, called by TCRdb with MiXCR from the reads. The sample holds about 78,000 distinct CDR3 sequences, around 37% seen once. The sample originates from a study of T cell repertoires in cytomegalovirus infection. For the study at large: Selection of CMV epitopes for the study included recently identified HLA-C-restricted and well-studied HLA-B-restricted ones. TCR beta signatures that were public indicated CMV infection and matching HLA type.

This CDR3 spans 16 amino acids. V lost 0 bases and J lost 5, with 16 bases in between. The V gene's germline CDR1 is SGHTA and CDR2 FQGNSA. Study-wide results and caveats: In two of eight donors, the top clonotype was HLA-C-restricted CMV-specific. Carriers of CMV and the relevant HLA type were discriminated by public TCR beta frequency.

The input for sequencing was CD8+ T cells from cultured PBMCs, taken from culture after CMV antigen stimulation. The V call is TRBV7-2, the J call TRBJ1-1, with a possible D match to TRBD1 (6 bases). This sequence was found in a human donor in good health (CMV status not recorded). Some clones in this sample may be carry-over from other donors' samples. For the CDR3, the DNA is TGTGCCAGCAGCTTAGCGCTATACAGGGACGGTACTGAAGCTTTCTTT. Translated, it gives CASSLALYRDGTEAFF. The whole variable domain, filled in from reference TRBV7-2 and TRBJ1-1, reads GAGVSQSPSNKVTEKGKDVELRCDPISGHTALYWYRQSLGQGLEFLIYFQGNSAPDKSGLPSDRFSAERTGGSVSTLTIQRTQQEDSAVYLCASSLALYRDGTEAFFGQGTRLTVV.